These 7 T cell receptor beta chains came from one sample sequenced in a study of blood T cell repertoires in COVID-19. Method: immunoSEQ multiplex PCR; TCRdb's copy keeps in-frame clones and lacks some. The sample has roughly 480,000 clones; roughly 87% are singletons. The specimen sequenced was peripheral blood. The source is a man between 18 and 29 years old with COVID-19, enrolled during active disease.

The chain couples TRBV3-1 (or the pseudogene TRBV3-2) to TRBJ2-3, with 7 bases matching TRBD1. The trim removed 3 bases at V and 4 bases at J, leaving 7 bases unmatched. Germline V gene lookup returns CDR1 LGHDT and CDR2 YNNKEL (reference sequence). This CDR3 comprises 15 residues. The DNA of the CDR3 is TGTGCCAGCAGCCAGGGACAGTCGGGTGCAGATACGCAGTATTTT. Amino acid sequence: CASSQGQSGADTQYF.

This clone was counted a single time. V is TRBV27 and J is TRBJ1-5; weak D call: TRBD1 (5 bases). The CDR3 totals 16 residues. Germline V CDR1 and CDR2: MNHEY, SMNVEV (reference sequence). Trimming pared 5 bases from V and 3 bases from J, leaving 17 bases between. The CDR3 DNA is TGTGCCAGCAGTCCCCTCGACAGTCCTTTCAATCAGCCCCAGCATTTT. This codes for CASSPLDSPFNQPQHF.

The CDR3 DNA is TGCAGTGCTAGTGGGGCAGGATCCACAGATACGCAGTATTTT. This translates into CSASGAGSTDTQYF. The V call is TRBV20-1, the J call TRBJ2-3, with D perhaps matching TRBD1 (5 bases). CDR3 size: 14 residues. Deletions cut 3 bases from V and 2 bases from J, with 12 bases between. Germline loops: CDR1 DFQATT, CDR2 SNEGSKA (reference sequence).

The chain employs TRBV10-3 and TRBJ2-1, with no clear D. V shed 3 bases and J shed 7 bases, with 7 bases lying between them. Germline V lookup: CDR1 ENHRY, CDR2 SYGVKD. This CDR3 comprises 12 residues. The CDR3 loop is CAISDVENEQFF. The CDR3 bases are TGTGCCATCAGTGATGTGGAGAATGAGCAGTTCTTC.

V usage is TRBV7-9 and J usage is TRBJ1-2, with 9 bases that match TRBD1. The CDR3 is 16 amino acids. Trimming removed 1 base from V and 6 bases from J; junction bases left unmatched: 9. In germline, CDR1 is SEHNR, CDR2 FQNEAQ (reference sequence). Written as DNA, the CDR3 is TGTGCCAGCAGCTTAGGGACTCTACAGGGGGCGAATGGCTACACCTTC. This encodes CASSLGTLQGANGYTF. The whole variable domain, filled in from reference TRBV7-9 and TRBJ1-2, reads DTGVSQNPRHKITKRGQNVTFRCDPISEHNRLYWYRQTLGQGPEFLTYFQNEAQLEKSRLLSDRFSAERPKGSFSTLEIQRTEQGDSAMYLCASSLGTLQGANGYTFGSGTRLTVV.

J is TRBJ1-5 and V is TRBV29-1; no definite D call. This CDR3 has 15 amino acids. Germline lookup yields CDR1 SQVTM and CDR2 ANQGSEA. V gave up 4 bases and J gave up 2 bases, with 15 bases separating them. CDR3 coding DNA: TGCAGCGTTGCCGACGGGGTCTTGGGCAATCAGCCCCAGCATTTT. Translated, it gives CSVADGVLGNQPQHF.

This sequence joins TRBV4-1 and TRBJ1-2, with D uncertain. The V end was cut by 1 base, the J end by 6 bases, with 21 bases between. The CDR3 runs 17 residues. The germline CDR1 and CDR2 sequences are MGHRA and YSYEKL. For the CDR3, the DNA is TGCGCCAGCAGCCAAGGGAGAAAAGGGAGTCTAGGTGATGGCTACACCTTC. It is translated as CASSQGRKGSLGDGYTF.